The 32 T cell receptor beta chains given below trace back to one sample, sequenced in a study of blood T cell repertoires in COVID-19. Generated by immunoSEQ multiplex PCR, the TCRdb table keeps only in-frame clones and is missing some. Of around 480,000 clones in the sample, 87% are singletons; the top ten hold around 0.64%. The sequencing input was PBMCs or T cells enriched from blood (not recorded which). The receptors were sampled from a woman younger than 35 who had recovered from COVID-19.

The CDR3 DNA follows: TGTGCCTGGAGTCGATATACAGGGAATGACTATGGCTACACCTTC. Translated: CAWSRYTGNDYGYTF. The V gene is TRBV30, the J gene TRBJ1-2, with D possibly TRBD1 on 6 matching bases. Germline CDR1 and CDR2: GTSNPN and SVGIG (reference sequence). This CDR3 contains 15 residues. The V gene lost 2 bases and the J gene lost 3 bases, with 16 bases spanning the gap.

This chain connects TRBV6-4 to TRBJ1-2; D gene uncertain. The CDR3 sequence is 12 residues long. V was trimmed by 2 bases and J by 8 bases, leaving 9 bases between them. Germline V CDR1 and CDR2: MRHNA, SNTAGT. Written as DNA, the CDR3 is TGTGCCAGCAGTGACAGGGCGGGGGGCTACACCTTC. As protein: CASSDRAGGYTF.

The rearrangement uses TRBV5-6 and TRBJ2-7; the D gene is possibly TRBD2 (5 bases). CDR1 is SGHDT and CDR2 is YYEEEE in the germline V gene. The CDR3 has 15 amino acids. V lost 4 bases to trimming and J lost 5 bases, with 19 bases between them. CDR3 sequence reads: CASSLPGKGLHEQYF. The CDR3 DNA follows: TGTGCCAGCAGCCTCCCCGGGAAGGGATTACACGAGCAGTACTTC.

In the case of this clone: The junction and the germline gene differ at one end; a read error may be behind it. The genes are TRBV5-1 and TRBJ2-4; TRBD1 matches at 10 bases. The CDR3 length is 13 residues. Germline V CDR1 and CDR2: SGHRS, YFSETQ. The CDR3 nucleotides read TGCGCCAGCAGTTTGGGACAGGGGAACATTCAGTACTTC. This gives the protein CASSLGQGNIQYF.

This clone has just one count. V is TRBV7-2 and J is TRBJ1-2; 10 bases match TRBD1. Germline-derived CDR1 and CDR2 are SGHTA and FQGNSA. The V segment lost 2 bases and the J segment 1 base; nucleotides outside the gene matches: 4. The CDR3 loop spans 16 amino acids. The CDR3 DNA reads as TGTGCCAGCAGCTTATCCGGGACAGGGGTTAACTATGGCTACACCTTC. This sequence encodes CASSLSGTGVNYGYTF.

This clone turned up a few times. The chain joins TRBV10-2 to TRBJ1-2; TRBD1 aligns across 9 bases. After removal of 4 bases from V and 5 bases from J, the junction contained 8 bases not matched to a gene. This CDR3 has 15 amino acids. From germline, CDR1 is WSHSY and CDR2 SAAADI. The CDR3 DNA reads as TGCGCCAGCAGTGCTATAGAGACAGGGGGATATGGCTACACCTTC. It is translated as CASSAIETGGYGYTF.

The rearrangement links TRBV2 to TRBJ2-5; 9 bases map to TRBD1. The germline V gene has CDR1 SNHLY and CDR2 FYNNEI. Trimming cost V 4 bases and J 4 bases; bases outside gene matches: 4. The CDR3 totals 14 residues. CDR3 sequence: CASSARTGVETQYF. As DNA, the CDR3 is TGTGCCAGCAGTGCCCGGACAGGGGTAGAGACCCAGTACTTC.

The rearrangement uses TRBV4-1 and TRBJ2-7, with no clear D. CDR1 MGHRA and CDR2 YSYEKL come from the germline V gene. The CDR3 is 16 amino acids. Trimming shortened V by 1 base and J by 8 bases, and 21 bases separated the two germline ends. CDR3 nucleotide sequence: TGCGCCAGCAGCCAAGTCCTCGGGTCTTATTACGTGAAGCAGTACTTC. Amino acid sequence: CASSQVLGSYYVKQYF.

This chain joins TRBV7-9 and TRBJ2-5; 11 nucleotides align to TRBD2. The CDR3 is 16 amino acids. The junction had 5 bases not matched to a gene; V was cut back by 3 bases and J by 2 bases. CDR1 and CDR2 from the germline V gene are SEHNR and FQNEAQ (reference sequence). The CDR3 DNA reads TGTGCCAGCAGCTTTAGCGGGGGGGCGGATCAAGAGACCCAGTACTTC. It encodes CASSFSGGADQETQYF. The full variable domain, its missing parts supplied by reference TRBV7-9 and TRBJ2-5, is DTGVSQNPRHKITKRGQNVTFRCDPISEHNRLYWYRQTLGQGPEFLTYFQNEAQLEKSRLLSDRFSAERPKGSFSTLEIQRTEQGDSAMYLCASSFSGGADQETQYFGPGTRLLVL.

This sequence joins TRBV4-2 and TRBJ2-7, with D possibly being TRBD1 (7 bases). The V end was cut by 5 bases, the J end by 3 bases, with 14 bases between. Germline assignment: CDR1 LGHNA and CDR2 YNFKEQ. This CDR3 contains 14 residues. This CDR3 reads CASSVQGGDYEQYF. CDR3 coding DNA: TGTGCCAGCAGCGTCCAGGGGGGCGACTACGAGCAGTACTTC.

The chain joins TRBV3-1 (or the pseudogene TRBV3-2) to TRBJ1-2; 12 bases match TRBD1. The CDR3 covers 18 residues. Germline assignment: CDR1 LGHDT and CDR2 YNNKEL (reference sequence). The J segment lost 3 bases and the V segment lost 0 bases, leaving 8 bases of the junction unmatched. The CDR3, as DNA: TGTGCCAGCAGCCAAGAAAACCGGGACAGGGGGCGGGACTATGGCTACACCTTC. Translating gives CASSQENRDRGRDYGYTF.

V gene TRBV11-2 combines with J gene TRBJ1-6; 7 bases agree with TRBD1. CDR1 SGHAT and CDR2 FQNNGV come from the germline V gene. With 3 bases clipped from V and 12 bases from J, the junction kept 14 bases outside the gene matches. The CDR3 is 16 residues long. CDR3 sequence: CASSFHKGALWEPLHF. CDR3 sequence (DNA): TGTGCCAGCAGCTTCCATAAGGGGGCCCTGTGGGAACCCCTCCACTTT. The whole variable domain, remainder taken from reference TRBV11-2 and TRBJ1-6, is EAGVAQSPRYKIIEKRQSVAFWCNPISGHATLYWYQQILGQGPKLLIQFQNNGVVDDSQLPKDRFSAERLKGVDSTLKIQPAKLEDSAVYLCASSFHKGALWEPLHFGNGTRLTVT.

The chain employs TRBV4-1 and TRBJ2-7; 9 nucleotides match TRBD1. The germline gives CDR1 MGHRA, CDR2 YSYEKL. This CDR3 has 14 residues. With 4 bases clipped from V and 4 bases from J, the junction kept 5 bases outside the gene matches. DNA for the CDR3: TGCGCCAGCAGCCTCGGACAGGGGTGGTACGAGCAGTACTTC. Translated, it gives CASSLGQGWYEQYF.

V gene TRBV2 combines with J gene TRBJ2-7; TRBD1 aligns across 7 bases. The length of the CDR3 is 14 residues. V was pared by 6 bases and J by 1 base, with 6 bases of the junction left unmatched. The germline V gene has CDR1 SNHLY and CDR2 FYNNEI. CDR3 sequence reads: CASSKGASSYEQYF. For the CDR3, the DNA is TGTGCCAGCAGCAAGGGGGCTAGTTCCTACGAGCAGTACTTC.

The gene calls are TRBV28 and TRBJ1-1, with a possible D match to TRBD1 (5 bases). The CDR3 has 12 amino acids. V lost 6 bases and J lost 13, with 18 bases in between. Germline V gene sequence: CDR1 MDHEN, CDR2 SYDVKM. The CDR3 DNA follows: TGTGCCAGCAGCATGGGAACCTTGGGGGGTTTCTTT. It codes for CASSMGTLGGFF.

This clone was detected once. The genes are TRBV27 and TRBJ1-5; 8 bases are a match to TRBD1. Germline-derived CDR1 and CDR2 are MNHEY and SMNVEV (reference sequence). The V and J ends lost 5 bases and 5 bases, in that order; junction bases with no gene match: 17. This CDR3 is built from 18 residues. The CDR3 spells CASSPLGVAGGADQPQHF. CDR3 in DNA: TGTGCCAGCAGTCCACTGGGCGTGGCAGGGGGCGCGGATCAGCCCCAGCATTTT.

The rearrangement uses TRBV6-5 and TRBJ2-2; D gene uncertain. From germline, CDR1 is MNHEY and CDR2 SVGAGI. The CDR3 runs 15 residues. V lost 2 bases and J lost 2, with 9 bases in between. CDR3 bases: TGTGCCAGCAGTTACGGAGCTGGAAACACCGGGGAGCTGTTTTTT. It specifies CASSYGAGNTGELFF.

This clone was seen just once. The chain uses TRBV5-1 and TRBJ1-3; D gene uncertain. This CDR3 spans 15 amino acids. Germline V lookup: CDR1 SGHRS, CDR2 YFSETQ. Trimming stripped 0 bases from V and 4 bases from J, with 11 bases between. CDR3 in amino acids: CASSLGEGAGNTIYF. In DNA form, the CDR3 reads TGCGCCAGCAGCTTGGGAGAGGGAGCCGGAAACACCATATATTTT.

A note on this clone: Other DNA sequences in the same sample also yield this CDR3. The rearrangement joins TRBV5-1 to TRBJ1-4, with D perhaps TRBD1 (5 bases). V lost 0 bases and J lost 4, with 7 bases in between. CDR1 and CDR2 from the germline V gene are SGHRS and YFSETQ. The CDR3 has 14 amino acids. The CDR3 reads CASSLGQLNEKLFF. In nucleotides, the CDR3 is TGCGCCAGCAGCTTGGGACAGCTTAATGAAAAACTGTTTTTT.

The chain carries TRBV6-4 and TRBJ2-1; the match to TRBD2 covers 11 bases. Germline V lookup: CDR1 MRHNA, CDR2 SNTAGT. The CDR3 sequence is 15 residues long. V trimming: 5 bases; J trimming: 5 bases; junction bases outside the gene matches: 5. CDR3 sequence (DNA): TGTGCCAGCAGTCCACTAGCGGGGGACAACAATGAGCAGTTCTTC. Translated: CASSPLAGDNNEQFF.

CDR3 region: CASSPRTGVQETQYF. The DNA of the CDR3 is TGTGCCAGCAGTCCGCGGACGGGGGTTCAAGAGACCCAGTACTTC. The rearrangement uses TRBV2 and TRBJ2-5, with a weak D call TRBD2 (6 bases). V was pared by 5 bases and J by 2 bases, with 15 bases between. Germline CDR1 reads SNHLY; CDR2 reads FYNNEI. CDR3 size: 15 residues.

The chain joins TRBV2 to TRBJ1-1; 8 nucleotides match TRBD1. Germline values: CDR1 SNHLY, CDR2 FYNNEI. The CDR3 runs 16 residues. V shed 0 bases and J 3 bases; nucleotides not matched to a gene: 6. The CDR3 DNA is TGTGCCAGCAGTGAAGCCCGGACAGGGAGTGACACTGAAGCTTTCTTT. The encoded protein is CASSEARTGSDTEAFF.

This rearrangement joins TRBV11-3 to TRBJ2-1, with 7 bases identical to TRBD2. The CDR3 covers 17 residues. Unmatched junction bases numbered 17, after V lost 5 bases and J lost 7 bases. The germline V gene encodes CDR1 SGHNT and CDR2 YENEEA. The CDR3 DNA reads TGTGCCAGCAGCCCAGACGGAACAGCGGGGTTTGGTAATGAGCAGTTCTTC. It yields the protein CASSPDGTAGFGNEQFF.

The chain couples TRBV7-3 to TRBJ1-5; D is perhaps TRBD1 (6 bases). Trimming cost V 3 bases and J 2 bases, with 11 bases left between them. The CDR3 length is 15 residues. Germline assignment: CDR1 SGHTA and CDR2 FQGTGA. The CDR3 DNA reads TGTGCCAGCAGCTTGGGCAGGGGAGGCAATCAGCCCCAGCATTTT. Protein sequence: CASSLGRGGNQPQHF.

This chain links TRBV27 with TRBJ2-3, with TRBD2 identical over 13 bases. This CDR3 contains 16 residues. Looked up from germline, CDR1 is MNHEY and CDR2 is SMNVEV (reference sequence). The CDR3 DNA reads as TGTGTTCCAAGCCCGGAGGGACTAGCGGGGACAGATACGCAGTATTTT. It encodes CVPSPEGLAGTDTQYF.

V usage is TRBV24-1 and J usage is TRBJ2-3, with 7 bases fitting TRBD2. J lost 2 bases, V lost 5 bases, and 15 bases had no gene match. Looked up from germline, CDR1 is KGHDR and CDR2 is SFDVKD. This CDR3 region has 18 residues. This chain's CDR3 is CATSGPWGAGTNTDTQYF. The CDR3 bases are TGTGCCACCAGTGGTCCCTGGGGAGCGGGGACTAACACAGATACGCAGTATTTT.

The chain recombines TRBV12-3 or TRBV12-4 with TRBJ2-7; possible D gene TRBD1, 6 bases. The CDR3 covers 12 residues. V gave up 8 bases and J gave up 6 bases, with 14 bases separating them. CDR3 residues: CASRTDFSEQYF. DNA of the CDR3: TGTGCCAGCCGGACAGATTTCAGCGAGCAGTACTTC.

The V gene is TRBV25-1, the J gene TRBJ1-1, with unresolved D. Looked up from germline, CDR1 is MGHDK and CDR2 is SYGVNS. The CDR3 is 11 residues long. CDR3 in DNA: TGTGCATGCCGGGGAGGCACTGAAGCTTTCTTT. Protein product: CACRGGTEAFF.

V gene TRBV25-1 combines with J gene TRBJ1-4, with 9 bases identical to TRBD1. Germline loops: CDR1 MGHDK, CDR2 SYGVNS. The CDR3 loop spans 18 amino acids. The V segment lost 3 bases and the J segment 0 bases; nucleotides outside the gene matches: 8. The DNA of the CDR3 is TGTGCCAGCAGTGAGAACAGGGGGCTAGTTTCAACTAATGAAAAACTGTTTTTT. Its protein is CASSENRGLVSTNEKLFF. Using reference TRBV25-1 and TRBJ1-4 for the parts outside the CDR3, the full variable domain is EADIYQTPRYLVIGTGKKITLECSQTMGHDKMYWYQQDPGMELHLIHYSYGVNSTEKGDLSSESTVSRIRTEHFPLTLESARPSHTSQYLCASSENRGLVSTNEKLFFGSGTQLSVL.

The chain is built from TRBV2 and TRBJ1-6, with D unresolved. In germline, CDR1 is SNHLY, CDR2 FYNNEI. This CDR3 spans 12 amino acids. The V and J ends lost 6 bases and 11 bases respectively, with 11 bases between them. The CDR3 loop reads CASSATFPPLHF. The CDR3 DNA reads TGTGCCAGCAGCGCGACATTCCCACCCCTCCACTTT. The entire variable domain, with the rest obtained from reference TRBV2 and TRBJ1-6, is as follows: EPEVTQTPSHQVTQMGQEVILRCVPISNHLYFYWYRQILGQKVEFLVSFYNNEISEKSEIFDDQFSVERPDGSNFTLKIRSTKLEDSAMYFCASSATFPPLHFGNGTRLTVT.

This chain's CDR3 is CASSDFTRDTQYF. CDR3 bases: TGTGCCAGCAGTGATTTCACCCGGGACACGCAGTACTTC. The chain employs TRBV6-1 and TRBJ2-7; TRBD1 is a possible D gene (6 bases). Trimming cost V 3 bases and J 9 bases, with 15 bases left between them. Germline V gene sequence: CDR1 MNHNS, CDR2 SASEGT. The length of the CDR3 is 13 residues.

The J gene is TRBJ1-2, the V gene TRBV3-1 (or the pseudogene TRBV3-2); possibly TRBD1 for D (5 bases). Trimming pared 5 bases from V and 4 bases from J, leaving 11 bases between. The CDR3 spans 13 residues. Germline CDR1 reads LGHDT; CDR2 reads YNNKEL (reference sequence). CDR3 coding DNA: TGTGCCAGCAGCTCGGCGGACACCTATGGCTACACCTTC. It specifies CASSSADTYGYTF.